This record covers a single TCR beta chain. Assay: immunoSEQ multiplex PCR; the TCRdb copy retains only in-frame clones and omits some. The sample shows approximately 250,000 clones, 86% of them seen only once. This specimen belongs to a study of blood T cell repertoires in COVID-19. This CDR3 comprises 15 residues. Germline-derived CDR1 and CDR2 are ENHRY and SYGVKD. V lost 3 bases to trimming and J lost 3 bases, with 11 bases between them. The genes are TRBV10-3 and TRBJ2-2; D call uncertain. The sequencing input was peripheral blood. The clonotype was recovered from a woman aged 60-75 years who had recovered from COVID-19. This CDR3 reads CAISDSGLDTGELFF. The CDR3 DNA sequence: TGTGCCATCAGTGACTCTGGGCTGGACACCGGGGAGCTGTTTTTT.